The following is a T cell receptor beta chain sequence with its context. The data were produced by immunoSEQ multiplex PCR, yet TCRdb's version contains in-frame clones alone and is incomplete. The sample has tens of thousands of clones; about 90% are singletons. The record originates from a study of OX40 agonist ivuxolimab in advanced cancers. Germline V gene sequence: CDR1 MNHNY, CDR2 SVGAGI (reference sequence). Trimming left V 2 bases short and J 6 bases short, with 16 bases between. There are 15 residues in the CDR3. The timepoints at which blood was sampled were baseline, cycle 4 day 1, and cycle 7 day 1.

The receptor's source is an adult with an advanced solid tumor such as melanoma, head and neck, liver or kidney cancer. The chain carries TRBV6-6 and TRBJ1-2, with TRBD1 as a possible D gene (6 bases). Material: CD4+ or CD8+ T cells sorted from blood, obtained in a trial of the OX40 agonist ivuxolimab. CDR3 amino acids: CASSYRGTTGDGYTF. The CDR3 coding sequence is TGTGCCAGCAGTTACAGGGGGACGACGGGCGATGGCTACACCTTC.